A single sample gave rise to the 8 T cell receptor beta chains below, sequenced in a study of blood T cell repertoires in COVID-19. Data came from immunoSEQ multiplex PCR; TCRdb stores just in-frame clones and leaves some out. The repertoire holds about 150,000 clones, with 75% to 90% as singletons. Material for sequencing was PBMCs or T cells enriched from blood (not recorded which). These receptors originate from a middle-aged woman who had been exposed to COVID-19.

J is TRBJ2-7 and V is TRBV19; D possibly corresponds to TRBD2 (5 bases). Germline CDR1 is LNHDA and CDR2 is SQIVND (reference sequence). The CDR3 has 12 amino acids. The V and J ends lost 5 bases and 6 bases respectively, with 11 bases between them. The chain's CDR3 is CASSPIRGEQYF. The CDR3 DNA follows: TGTGCCAGTAGTCCGATCCGGGGCGAGCAGTACTTC.

V gene TRBV10-1 combines with J gene TRBJ2-3; TRBD1 might be the D (6 bases). CDR3 length: 14 residues. The germline gives CDR1 WNHNN, CDR2 SYGVQD (reference sequence). V lost 4 bases and J lost 2, with 10 bases in between. The CDR3 region has the DNA TGCGCCAGCAGTGCGGCAGGGGTCACAGATACGCAGTATTTT. Translation gives CASSAAGVTDTQYF.

With regard to this clone: At one end the junction does not follow the germline gene, possibly because of a read error. The rearrangement uses TRBV18 and TRBJ1-2, with TRBD1 matching over 7 bases. The CDR3 is made up of 15 amino acids. CDR1 KGHSH and CDR2 LQKENI come from the germline V gene. The CDR3 nucleotides are TGTGCCAGCTCAACACCGGGACAGCCAAACTATGGCTACACCTTC. It encodes CASSTPGQPNYGYTF.

The chain links TRBV19 to TRBJ2-2; TRBD2 might be the D (5 bases). V lost 5 bases and J lost 6, with 19 bases in between. Germline V gene lookup returns CDR1 LNHDA and CDR2 SQIVND (reference sequence). This CDR3 contains 16 residues. This chain's CDR3 is CASSRRTSTAAGELFF. CDR3 DNA: TGTGCCAGTAGTCGCCGGACTTCGACGGCCGCCGGGGAGCTGTTTTTT.

The genes are TRBV4-3 and TRBJ2-5; possibly TRBD1 for D (5 bases). The V and J ends lost 1 base and 2 bases respectively, with 8 bases between them. There are 14 residues in the CDR3. Germline lookup yields CDR1 LGHNA and CDR2 YSLEER. Here the CDR3 reads CASSQGGNQETQYF. CDR3 DNA: TGCGCCAGCAGCCAAGGGGGCAATCAAGAGACCCAGTACTTC.

The rearrangement links TRBV6-5 to TRBJ1-4, with 7 bases fitting TRBD1. Per germline, CDR1 MNHEY and CDR2 SVGAGI. Trimming removed 6 bases from V and 8 bases from J; junction bases left unmatched: 12. The CDR3 extends over 15 amino acids. CDR3 in DNA: TGTGCCAGCAGGTCACCACAGGGGTCGGGAGAAAAACTGTTTTTT. Its protein is CASRSPQGSGEKLFF.

The chain uses TRBV18 and TRBJ1-6; TRBD1 is a possible D gene (5 bases). The CDR3 is 14 amino acids. Germline values: CDR1 KGHSH, CDR2 LQKENI. Between the trimmed V and J ends, which lost 0 bases and 8 bases, there was a span of 8 bases. The CDR3 nucleotides are TGTGCCAGCTCACCACCGGACACTTATTCACCCCTCCACTTT. The encoded protein is CASSPPDTYSPLHF.

This chain joins TRBV5-6 and TRBJ2-5; a possible D gene is TRBD2 (5 bases). Germline CDR1 and CDR2: SGHDT and YYEEEE. CDR3 length: 16 residues. The ends were cut back, 4 bases at V and 3 bases at J, with 19 bases in the middle. DNA of the CDR3: TGTGCCAGCAGCGCCGGTCCCCCCCGGGGAAAAGAGACCCAGTACTTC. Translating it yields CASSAGPPRGKETQYF.